One and the same sample provided the 32 T cell receptor beta chains below, sequenced in a study of blood T cell repertoires in COVID-19. The table came from immunoSEQ multiplex PCR; TCRdb's copy has only in-frame clones and leaves some out. The data show over 85,000 clones, approximately 90% seen once. What was sequenced was peripheral blood. The receptors were gathered from a man aged 65-85 years with acute or convalescent COVID-19.

This sequence joins TRBV19 and TRBJ1-6; the match to TRBD1 covers 8 bases. The V gene's germline CDR1 is LNHDA and CDR2 SQIVND (reference sequence). The CDR3 sequence is 16 residues long. After removal of 7 bases from V and 5 bases from J, the junction contained 10 bases not matched to a gene. The DNA for the CDR3 is TGTGCCAGTAAGGGCTCAGGGGGCGCGAATAATTCACCCCTCCACTTT. It encodes CASKGSGGANNSPLHF.

This clone was counted a single time. V gene TRBV11-2 combines with J gene TRBJ1-2; 7 nucleotides agree with TRBD1. V was pared by 5 bases and J by 1 base, with 10 bases of the junction left unmatched. CDR1 is SGHAT, CDR2 FQNNGV, per germline. The CDR3 consists of 16 residues. The CDR3 protein is CASSRNDRAYNYGYTF. The CDR3 coding sequence is TGTGCCAGCAGCCGGAACGACAGGGCCTATAACTATGGCTACACCTTC.

This sequence joins TRBV12-5 and TRBJ1-1, with D unresolved. The CDR3 has 14 amino acids. V lost 5 bases, J lost 8 bases, and 18 bases lay in between. Germline loops: CDR1 LGHNT, CDR2 FRNRAP. The CDR3 loop reads CASGPPPLGSEAFF. CDR3 nucleotide sequence: TGTGCTAGTGGTCCTCCCCCACTTGGTTCGGAAGCTTTCTTT.

V gene TRBV6-5 combines with J gene TRBJ1-1; D is possibly TRBD1 (5 bases). Per germline, CDR1 MNHEY and CDR2 SVGAGI. The CDR3 contains 13 residues. The V end lost 7 bases, the J end lost 6 bases, and 15 bases lay between the germline ends. This chain's CDR3 is CASTRRGRPEAFF. Written as DNA, the CDR3 is TGTGCCAGCACCAGACGGGGGAGGCCTGAAGCTTTCTTT.

The chain couples TRBV5-7 to TRBJ2-1; D is perhaps TRBD2 (6 bases). TRBV5-7 is filed as an ORF, its function uncertain. Trimming left V 4 bases short and J 0 bases short, with 14 bases between. The length of the CDR3 is 16 residues. This chain's CDR3 is CASSLPDGSSYNEQFF. CDR3 DNA: TGTGCCAGCAGCCTCCCTGACGGGAGCTCCTACAATGAGCAGTTCTTC.

J is TRBJ2-7 and V is TRBV2; TRBD1 aligns across 11 bases. Germline lookup yields CDR1 SNHLY and CDR2 FYNNEI. The CDR3 loop spans 14 amino acids. Trimming at V came to 5 bases and at J to 3 bases, leaving 3 bases not matched to a gene. The CDR3 protein is CASSSGTGGYEQYF. The CDR3 coding sequence is TGTGCCAGCAGTTCGGGGACAGGGGGCTACGAGCAGTACTTC.

This clone was counted once. The chain combines TRBV11-2 with TRBJ2-1, with D uncertain. Trimming left V 4 bases short and J 0 bases short, with 10 bases between. The CDR3 runs 15 residues. Germline V lookup: CDR1 SGHAT, CDR2 FQNNGV. CDR3 amino acids: CASSSSRSSYNEQFF. The CDR3 bases are TGTGCCAGCAGCTCCTCCCGGAGCTCCTACAATGAGCAGTTCTTC.

The chain has TRBV27 and TRBJ1-2; no firm D call. Trimming removed 2 bases at V and 8 bases at J, with 18 bases between. Germline CDR1 and CDR2: MNHEY and SMNVEV (reference sequence). CDR3 length: 15 amino acids. CDR3 in amino acids: CASSLLGGVLGGYTF. The CDR3 DNA reads as TGTGCCAGCAGTTTACTAGGCGGAGTATTAGGCGGCTACACCTTC.

The rearrangement uses TRBV6-5 and TRBJ2-2; possible D gene TRBD1, 5 bases. The germline gives CDR1 MNHEY, CDR2 SVGAGI. V dropped 7 bases and J dropped 4 bases, with 10 bases sitting between them. The CDR3 contains 13 residues. The CDR3 here is CASNGAGTGELFF. The CDR3 DNA is TGTGCCAGCAATGGGGCAGGCACCGGGGAGCTGTTTTTT.

The V and J genes are TRBV5-4 and TRBJ1-3; TRBD1 matches at 8 bases. The CDR3 runs to 16 residues. Trimming at V came to 3 bases and at J to 3 bases, leaving 8 bases not matched to a gene. Germline CDR1 reads SGHNT; CDR2 reads YYREEE (reference sequence). The CDR3 spells CASSSARGRGGNTIYF. CDR3 sequence (DNA): TGTGCCAGCAGCTCCGCCAGGGGGCGCGGTGGAAACACCATATATTTT. The entire variable domain, with the rest obtained from reference TRBV5-4 and TRBJ1-3, is as follows: ETGVTQSPTHLIKTRGQQVTLRCSSQSGHNTVSWYQQALGQGPQFIFQYYREEENGRGNFPPRFSGLQFPNYSSELNVNALELDDSALYLCASSSARGRGGNTIYFGEGSWLTVV.

This rearrangement joins TRBV6-5 to TRBJ2-3, with TRBD2 matching over 8 bases. Per the germline V gene, CDR1 is MNHEY and CDR2 is SVGAGI. Unmatched junction bases numbered 2, after V lost 7 bases and J lost 2 bases. The CDR3 has 13 residues. The CDR3, as DNA: TGTGCCAGCATAGCGGGGATCACAGATACGCAGTATTTT. As protein: CASIAGITDTQYF.

The chain links TRBV3-1 (or the pseudogene TRBV3-2) to TRBJ1-6, with D perhaps matching TRBD1 (6 bases). The V end was cut by 4 bases, the J end by 6 bases, with 13 bases between. CDR1 is LGHDT and CDR2 is YNNKEL in the germline V gene (reference sequence). The CDR3 consists of 15 residues. The CDR3 protein is CASSRTGSGNSPLHF. For the CDR3, the DNA is TGTGCCAGCAGCCGCACAGGGTCTGGTAATTCACCCCTCCACTTT.

J is TRBJ2-5 and V is TRBV24-1, with 9 bases lining up with TRBD2. Germline assignment: CDR1 KGHDR and CDR2 SFDVKD. The CDR3 spans 18 residues. V gave up 3 bases and J gave up 4 bases; unmatched junction bases: 14. The CDR3 bases are TGTGCCACCAGTGATCCATCCTGGAGCGGGGGGCCGGCAGAGACCCAGTACTTC. This codes for CATSDPSWSGGPAETQYF.

The J gene is TRBJ1-5, the V gene TRBV3-1 (or the pseudogene TRBV3-2); 7 bases align to TRBD1. Germline loops: CDR1 LGHDT, CDR2 YNNKEL (reference sequence). The CDR3 contains 17 residues. Trimming removed 4 bases from V and 0 bases from J; junction bases left unmatched: 9. The CDR3 DNA reads as TGTGCCAGCAGCCCCTCCAGGACAGGCTATAGCAATCAGCCCCAGCATTTT. It specifies CASSPSRTGYSNQPQHF.

This clone was recorded once. The junction shows a germline mismatch at one end, possibly a read error. The chain is built from TRBV5-4 and TRBJ1-4, with 7 bases that match TRBD1. The V gene's germline CDR1 is SGHNT and CDR2 YYREEE (reference sequence). This CDR3 is 15 amino acids long. The CDR3 sequence is CASSLGQGGDEKLFF. For the CDR3, the DNA is TGTGCCAGTAGCTTGGGTCAGGGGGGAGATGAAAAACTGTTTTTT.

The rearrangement links TRBV9 to TRBJ2-2, with 9 bases aligning to TRBD1. The length of the CDR3 is 20 residues. Germline assignment: CDR1 SGDLS and CDR2 YYNGEE. Trimming at V came to 7 bases and at J to 0 bases, leaving 19 bases not matched to a gene. CDR3 in DNA: TGTGCCAGCTCAACAAACCGGGGACAGGGTGTACCATCGAACACCGGGGAGCTGTTTTTT. This translates into CASSTNRGQGVPSNTGELFF.

The chain joins TRBV5-1 to TRBJ1-4; maybe TRBD1 (5 bases). This CDR3 contains 14 residues. Germline V gene data show CDR1 as SGHRS and CDR2 as YFSETQ. V was shortened by 5 bases and J by 7 bases, with 15 bases between the two germline ends. CDR3: CASRDITGGEKLFF. CDR3 DNA sequence: TGCGCCAGCAGAGACATCACGGGGGGTGAAAAACTGTTTTTT.

V gene TRBV27 combines with J gene TRBJ1-4; a weak D match, TRBD1 (6 bases). Trimming removed 11 bases from V and 0 bases from J, with 31 bases in between. In germline, CDR1 is MNHEY, CDR2 SMNVEV (reference sequence). The CDR3 length is 20 residues. The CDR3 sequence is CASGGSNNPEGKATNEKLFF. As DNA, the CDR3 is TGTGCCTCTGGGGGCTCCAACAACCCCGAAGGGAAAGCAACTAATGAAAAACTGTTTTTT. Full variable domain (outside the CDR3, taken from reference TRBV27 and TRBJ1-4): EAQVTQNPRYLITVTGKKLTVTCSQNMNHEYMSWYRQDPGLGLRQIYYSMNVEVTDKGDVPEGYKVSRKEKRNFPLILESPSPNQTSLYFCASGGSNNPEGKATNEKLFFGSGTQLSVL.

This clone was detected a few times. The genes are TRBV28 and TRBJ1-2, with a tentative D call TRBD1 (5 bases). Germline V gene data show CDR1 as MDHEN and CDR2 as SYDVKM. The CDR3 runs to 12 residues. The V end lost 10 bases, the J end lost 2 bases, and 11 bases lay between the germline ends. CDR3 bases: TGTGCCACGATGACAGCCAACTATGGCTACACCTTC. This translates into CATMTANYGYTF.

The genes are TRBV28 and TRBJ2-3, with D possibly matching TRBD2 (6 bases). The CDR3 has 14 residues. Germline CDR1 and CDR2: MDHEN and SYDVKM. V was shortened by 8 bases and J by 3 bases, with 15 bases between the two germline ends. The CDR3 DNA sequence: TGTGCCAGCCTTCTGGCGGGGTATACAGATACGCAGTATTTT. Translation gives CASLLAGYTDTQYF.

The chain is built from TRBV5-1 and TRBJ1-5; D not resolved. V was cut by 0 bases and J by 7 bases, with 8 bases left in between. Looked up from germline, CDR1 is SGHRS and CDR2 is YFSETQ. The CDR3 runs to 13 residues. CDR3 in DNA: TGCGCCAGCAGCTTGGTCGGGGAACAGCCCCAGCATTTT. Amino acids: CASSLVGEQPQHF. Drawing the rest from reference TRBV5-1 and TRBJ1-5, the complete variable domain is KAGVTQTPRYLIKTRGQQVTLSCSPISGHRSVSWYQQTPGQGLQFLFEYFSETQRNKGNFPGRFSGRQFSNSRSEMNVSTLELGDSALYLCASSLVGEQPQHFGDGTRLSIL.

The rearrangement joins TRBV20-1 to TRBJ2-3, with a weak D call TRBD2 (7 bases). CDR3 size: 18 residues. The germline V and J ends were trimmed by 3 bases and 0 bases, with 22 bases remaining between them. Germline V gene data show CDR1 as DFQATT and CDR2 as SNEGSKA (reference sequence). This CDR3 reads CSASPLGGASSSTDTQYF. The CDR3 DNA reads as TGCAGTGCTAGTCCCCTGGGGGGGGCATCATCAAGCACAGATACGCAGTATTTT.

V and J are TRBV5-4 and TRBJ2-3; a possible D gene is TRBD2 (7 bases). This CDR3 contains 16 residues. CDR1 is SGHNT, CDR2 YYREEE, per germline (reference sequence). The V end lost 4 bases, the J end lost 3 bases, and 18 bases lay between the germline ends. The CDR3 DNA reads TGTGCCAGCAGCCCCCTTAGGGGGGGGCCGACAGATACGCAGTATTTT. Encoded protein: CASSPLRGGPTDTQYF.

The chain carries TRBV7-3 and TRBJ2-3, with 8 bases fitting TRBD2. Unmatched junction bases numbered 12, after V lost 4 bases and J lost 6 bases. Germline V gene data show CDR1 as SGHTA and CDR2 as FQGTGA. This CDR3 is 16 amino acids long. CDR3: CASSWGSGGPMDTQYF. The CDR3 DNA sequence: TGTGCCAGCAGCTGGGGGAGCGGGGGTCCGATGGATACGCAGTATTTT.

This rearrangement joins TRBV6-4 to TRBJ1-6, with D perhaps TRBD1 (5 bases). Germline V gene lookup returns CDR1 MRHNA and CDR2 SNTAGT. V was shortened by 3 bases and J by 6 bases, with 9 bases between the two germline ends. The CDR3 sequence is 14 residues long. CDR3: CASSEGAANSPLHF. In DNA, the CDR3 is TGTGCCAGCAGTGAAGGGGCAGCTAATTCACCCCTCCACTTT.

This sequence joins TRBV6-6 and TRBJ1-4, with TRBD1 as a possible D gene (6 bases). The V gene's germline CDR1 is MNHNY and CDR2 SVGAGI (reference sequence). Trimming shortened V by 9 bases and J by 5 bases, and 13 bases separated the two germline ends. The CDR3 is 13 residues long. The CDR3, as DNA: TGTGCCAGTGGACAGCTAAGGAATGAAAAACTGTTTTTT. Its translation is CASGQLRNEKLFF.

The rearrangement joins TRBV9 to TRBJ2-2; D remains ambiguous. This CDR3 region has 13 residues. CDR1 is SGDLS and CDR2 is YYNGEE in the germline V gene. V gave up 3 bases and J gave up 2 bases, with 5 bases separating them. CDR3 sequence: CASSAVNTGELFF. The CDR3 coding sequence is TGTGCCAGCAGCGCCGTTAACACCGGGGAGCTGTTTTTT. Full variable domain (remainder filled in from reference TRBV9 and TRBJ2-2): DSGVTQTPKHLITATGQRVTLRCSPRSGDLSVYWYQQSLDQGLQFLIQYYNGEERAKGNILERFSAQQFPDLHSELNLSSLELGDSALYFCASSAVNTGELFFGEGSRLTVL.

The CDR3 nucleotides read TGTGCCACCAGGTCCGGGGGGAGGACATTATCGGAGACCCAGTACTTC. Residues: CATRSGGRTLSETQYF. The rearrangement uses TRBV24-1 and TRBJ2-5; 7 nucleotides line up with TRBD2. V lost 7 bases to trimming and J lost 5 bases; unmatched junction nucleotides: 15. CDR1 is KGHDR and CDR2 is SFDVKD in the germline V gene. The CDR3 runs 16 residues.

The chain carries TRBV2 and TRBJ1-2; a possible D gene is TRBD1 (5 bases). Per the germline V gene, CDR1 is SNHLY and CDR2 is FYNNEI. CDR3 length: 14 residues. V lost 6 bases and J lost 0, with 11 bases in between. The CDR3 DNA reads TGTGCCAGCAGGTTACAGGCTGCTAACTATGGCTACACCTTC. Protein sequence: CASRLQAANYGYTF. Looking up the rest from reference TRBV2 and TRBJ1-2 gives the full variable domain: EPEVTQTPSHQVTQMGQEVILRCVPISNHLYFYWYRQILGQKVEFLVSFYNNEISEKSEIFDDQFSVERPDGSNFTLKIRSTKLEDSAMYFCASRLQAANYGYTFGSGTRLTVV.

The CDR3 DNA sequence: TGTGCCAGCAGCGTAGACCCCACAGGACAGGGTTTTAGCGAGCAGTACTTC. It yields the protein CASSVDPTGQGFSEQYF. The chain employs TRBV9 and TRBJ2-7; 8 positions match TRBD1. Germline-derived CDR1 and CDR2 are SGDLS and YYNGEE. The junction had 14 bases not matched to a gene; V was cut back by 0 bases and J by 6 bases. The CDR3 extends over 17 amino acids.

The rearrangement joins TRBV7-6 to TRBJ1-1; 8 bases fit TRBD1. The germline gives CDR1 SGHVS, CDR2 FNYEAQ. V gave up 0 bases and J gave up 4 bases; unmatched junction bases: 7. CDR3 length: 16 residues. CDR3 amino acids: CASSLATGASGTEAFF. In DNA form, the CDR3 reads TGTGCCAGCAGCTTAGCGACAGGGGCCTCAGGCACTGAAGCTTTCTTT. Drawing the rest from reference TRBV7-6 and TRBJ1-1, the complete variable domain is GAGVSQSPRYKVTKRGQDVALRCDPISGHVSLYWYRQALGQGPEFLTYFNYEAQQDKSGLPNDRFSAERPEGSISTLTIQRTEQRDSAMYRCASSLATGASGTEAFFGQGTRLTVV.

V usage is TRBV6-6 and J usage is TRBJ2-5; D perhaps matches TRBD1 (5 bases). In germline, CDR1 is MNHNY, CDR2 SVGAGI (reference sequence). V was trimmed by 5 bases and J by 9 bases, leaving 19 bases between them. The CDR3 loop spans 14 amino acids. DNA for the CDR3: TGTGCCAGCAGTCTCCTTCAACAGGACAAGGCCCAGTACTTC. This translates into CASSLLQQDKAQYF.